This T cell receptor beta chain is from a study of T cell responses to AZD1222 COVID-19 vaccine. The CDR3 is made up of 15 amino acids. Germline V lookup: CDR1 SGHAT, CDR2 FQNNGV. The ends were cut back, 1 base at V and 8 bases at J, with 15 bases in the middle. General observations from the study: Regions 160-218 and 743-854 dominated among vaccine-associated CD4 TCRs spanning spike. Within unmutated variant regions lay the reported targets of nearly half of spike-specific TCRs. Donors were chiefly white British, with a greater number of females, and clonal diversity was perhaps underestimated. There were repertoire samples only from the period after the peak T cell response.

Details on this clone: No antigen is known for it.

Clones were read by immunoSEQ multiplex PCR, and TCRdb kept only the in-frame ones, dropping some. The repertoire holds approximately 150,000 clones, with approximately 90% as singletons. The source is an adult in good health. The chain is built from TRBV11-2 and TRBJ2-1, with D unresolved. The source was peripheral blood, collected on day 0 of AZD1222 vaccination. CDR3 amino acids: CASSLGYNLRDEQFF. In nucleotides, the CDR3 is TGTGCCAGCAGCTTAGGCTACAACTTACGGGATGAGCAGTTCTTC.